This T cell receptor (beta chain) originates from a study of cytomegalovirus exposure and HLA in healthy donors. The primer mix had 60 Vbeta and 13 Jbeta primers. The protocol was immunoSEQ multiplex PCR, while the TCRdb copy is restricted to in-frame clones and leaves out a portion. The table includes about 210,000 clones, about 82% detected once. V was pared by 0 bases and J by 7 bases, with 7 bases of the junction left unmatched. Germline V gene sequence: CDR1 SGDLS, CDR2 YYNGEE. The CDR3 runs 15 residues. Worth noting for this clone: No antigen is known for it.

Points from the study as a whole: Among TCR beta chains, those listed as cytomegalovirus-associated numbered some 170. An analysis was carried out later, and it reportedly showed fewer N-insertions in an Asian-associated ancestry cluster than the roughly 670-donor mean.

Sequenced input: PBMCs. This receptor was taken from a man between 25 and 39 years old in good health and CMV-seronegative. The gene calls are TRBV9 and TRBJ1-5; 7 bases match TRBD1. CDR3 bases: TGTGCCAGCAGCGTAGGGGACAGATCGGAGCAGCCCCAGCATTTT. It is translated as CASSVGDRSEQPQHF.